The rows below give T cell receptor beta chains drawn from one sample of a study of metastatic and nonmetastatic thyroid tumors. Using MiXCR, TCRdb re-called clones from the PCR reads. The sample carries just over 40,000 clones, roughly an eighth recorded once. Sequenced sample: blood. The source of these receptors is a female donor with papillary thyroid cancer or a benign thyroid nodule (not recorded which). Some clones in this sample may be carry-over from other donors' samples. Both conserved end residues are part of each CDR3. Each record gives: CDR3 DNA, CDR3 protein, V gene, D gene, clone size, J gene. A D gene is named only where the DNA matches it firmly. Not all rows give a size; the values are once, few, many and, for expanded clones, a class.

TGTGTCAGCAGCCAAGATTTTGGGACTAACAATGAGCAGTTCTTC,CVSSQDFGTNNEQFF,TRBV3-1,TRBD2,many,TRBJ2-1
TGCAGTGCTAGGCCGATGTCCTCTGGAAACACCATATATTTT,CSARPMSSGNTIYF,TRBV20-1,NA,many,TRBJ1-3
TGCAGTGCTACAACCACCCCAGGAGGAACCTACGAGCAGTACTTC,CSATTTPGGTYEQYF,TRBV20-1,NA,many,TRBJ2-7
TGTGCCACCAGTGAAGGCGTAGCGGGAGATAGGGAGACCCAGTACTTC,CATSEGVAGDRETQYF,TRBV24-1,TRBD2,many,TRBJ2-5
TGTGCCAGCAGCTTAGATCCGGGCCGAGGGGGCACAGATACGCAGTATTTT,CASSLDPGRGGTDTQYF,TRBV11-1,NA,many,TRBJ2-3
TGCAGTGCTACATCATTGGACAGATACACAGATACGCAGTATTTT,CSATSLDRYTDTQYF,TRBV20-1,NA,NA,TRBJ2-3
TGTGCCAGTAGTTGCAACGGACGGGCAACTAATGAAAAACTGTTTTTT,CASSCNGRATNEKLFF,TRBV6-1,NA,NA,TRBJ1-4
TGCAGCGTTGAAGAGCGAACACAGGGCTATGGCTACACCTTC,CSVEERTQGYGYTF,TRBV29-1,NA,NA,TRBJ1-2
TGTGCCAGCAGCGTAAGGGCAGATGGCGGGGAGCTGTTTTTT,CASSVRADGGELFF,TRBV9,NA,many,TRBJ2-2
TGTGCCAGCAGTTACGCGCAGCTTGGACTAGCGGGAGTGGAGACCCAGTACTTC,CASSYAQLGLAGVETQYF,TRBV6-2/TRBV6-3,TRBD2,many,TRBJ2-5
TGTGCCAGCAGCAAGACCGCTCAAGAGACCCAGTACTTC,CASSKTAQETQYF,TRBV9,NA,few,TRBJ2-5
TGTGCCATCAGGATGGACCTGAGCTATGGCTACACCTTC,CAIRMDLSYGYTF,TRBV10-3,NA,many,TRBJ1-2
TGTGCCAGCAGCTACAGGAGGAACACTGAAGCTTTCTTT,CASSYRRNTEAFF,TRBV2,NA,many,TRBJ1-1
TGTGCCAGCAGCCAGAGGGCGAAGAACACTGAAGCTTTCTTT,CASSQRAKNTEAFF,TRBV3-1,NA,many,TRBJ1-1
TGCGCCAGCAGCTTAGAGGTTTATGGCACAGATACGCAGTATTTT,CASSLEVYGTDTQYF,TRBV5-1,NA,many,TRBJ2-3
TGTGCCAGCAGTGGGGTTGGCGGCTACGAGCAGTACTTC,CASSGVGGYEQYF,TRBV2,NA,NA,TRBJ2-7
TGTGCCAGCAGTAGTCAGGGTAACAACGAGCAGTACTTC,CASSSQGNNEQYF,TRBV6-1,NA,many,TRBJ2-7
TGTGCCAGCAGTGAGTCCGGGACAGATACGCAGTATTTT,CASSESGTDTQYF,TRBV6-4,NA,NA,TRBJ2-3
TGTGCCAGCAGTCCTGGACTCTACAATGAGCAGTTCTTC,CASSPGLYNEQFF,TRBV12-3/TRBV12-4,NA,many,TRBJ2-1
TGTGCCAGCAGCCTGGGGGGGGGCCGGGAAGATACGCAGTATTTT,CASSLGGGREDTQYF,TRBV27,NA,many,TRBJ2-3
TGTGCCAGCAGGGCGAACACTGAAGCTTTCTTT,CASRANTEAFF,TRBV11-3,NA,many,TRBJ1-1
TGTGCCATCAGGGGACTTACCAGCTCCTACGAGCAGTACTTC,CAIRGLTSSYEQYF,TRBV10-3,NA,many,TRBJ2-7
TGCGCCAGCAGTCACCCCCGGGCCCTCTCTGGAAACACCATATATTTT,CASSHPRALSGNTIYF,TRBV10-1,NA,many,TRBJ1-3
TGTGCCAGCTCCCGGGACAGGGTAGGAGAAAAACTGTTTTTT,CASSRDRVGEKLFF,TRBV7-8,TRBD1,many,TRBJ1-4